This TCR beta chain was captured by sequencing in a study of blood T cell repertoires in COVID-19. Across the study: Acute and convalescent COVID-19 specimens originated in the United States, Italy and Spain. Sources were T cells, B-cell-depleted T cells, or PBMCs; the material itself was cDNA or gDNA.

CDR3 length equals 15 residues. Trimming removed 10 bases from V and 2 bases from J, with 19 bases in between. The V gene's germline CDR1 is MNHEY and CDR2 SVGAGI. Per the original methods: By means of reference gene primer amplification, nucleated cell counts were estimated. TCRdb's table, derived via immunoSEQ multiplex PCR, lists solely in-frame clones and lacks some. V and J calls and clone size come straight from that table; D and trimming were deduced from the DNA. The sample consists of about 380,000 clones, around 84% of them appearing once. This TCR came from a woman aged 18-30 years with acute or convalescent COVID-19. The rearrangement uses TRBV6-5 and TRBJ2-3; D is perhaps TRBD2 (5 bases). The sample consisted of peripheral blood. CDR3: CATRRSGAYTDTQYF. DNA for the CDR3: TGTGCCACCCGAAGGAGCGGAGCCTACACAGATACGCAGTATTTT.